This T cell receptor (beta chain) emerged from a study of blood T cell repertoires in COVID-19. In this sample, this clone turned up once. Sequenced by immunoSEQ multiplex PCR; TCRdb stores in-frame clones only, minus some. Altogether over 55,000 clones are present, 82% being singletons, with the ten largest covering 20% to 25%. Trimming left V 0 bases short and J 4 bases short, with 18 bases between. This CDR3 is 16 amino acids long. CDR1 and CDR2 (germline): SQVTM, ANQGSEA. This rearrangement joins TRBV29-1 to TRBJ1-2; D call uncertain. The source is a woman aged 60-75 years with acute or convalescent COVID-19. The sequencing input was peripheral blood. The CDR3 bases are TGCAGCGTTGAAGATCTTAAACCTACCAGGCTCTATGGCTACACCTTC. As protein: CSVEDLKPTRLYGYTF. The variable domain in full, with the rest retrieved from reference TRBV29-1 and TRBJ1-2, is SAVISQKPSRDICQRGTSLTIQCQVDSQVTMMFWYRQQPGQSLTLIATANQGSEATYESGFVIDKFPISRPNLTFSTLTVSNMSPEDSSIYLCSVEDLKPTRLYGYTFGSGTRLTVV.